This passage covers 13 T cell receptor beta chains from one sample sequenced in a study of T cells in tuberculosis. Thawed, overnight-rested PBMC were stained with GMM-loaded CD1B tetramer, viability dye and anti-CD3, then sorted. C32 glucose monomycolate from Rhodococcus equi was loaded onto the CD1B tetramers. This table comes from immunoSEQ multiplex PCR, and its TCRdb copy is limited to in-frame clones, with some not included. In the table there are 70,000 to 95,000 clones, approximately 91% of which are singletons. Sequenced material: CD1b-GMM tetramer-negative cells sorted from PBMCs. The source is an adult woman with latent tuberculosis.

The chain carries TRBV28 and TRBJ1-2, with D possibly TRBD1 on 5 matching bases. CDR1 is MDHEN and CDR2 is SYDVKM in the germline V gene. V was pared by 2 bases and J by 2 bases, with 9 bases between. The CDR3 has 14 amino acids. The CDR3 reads CASSLSRVNYGYTF. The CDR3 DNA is TGTGCCAGCAGTTTAAGCAGGGTAAACTATGGCTACACCTTC.

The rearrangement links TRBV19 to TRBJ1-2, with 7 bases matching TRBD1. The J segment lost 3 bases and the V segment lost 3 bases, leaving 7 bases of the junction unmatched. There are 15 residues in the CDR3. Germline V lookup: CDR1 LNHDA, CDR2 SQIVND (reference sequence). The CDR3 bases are TGTGCCAGTAGTATTAGGAAAACAGGGGACTATGGCTACACCTTC. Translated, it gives CASSIRKTGDYGYTF.

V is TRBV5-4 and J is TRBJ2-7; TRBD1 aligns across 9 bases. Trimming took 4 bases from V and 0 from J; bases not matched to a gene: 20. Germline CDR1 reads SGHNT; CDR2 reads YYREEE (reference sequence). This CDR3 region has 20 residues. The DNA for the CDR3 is TGTGCCAGCAGCATGGTCACTCCGGGACAGGGTCCCCAACCCTCCTACGAGCAGTACGTC. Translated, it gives CASSMVTPGQGPQPSYEQYV.

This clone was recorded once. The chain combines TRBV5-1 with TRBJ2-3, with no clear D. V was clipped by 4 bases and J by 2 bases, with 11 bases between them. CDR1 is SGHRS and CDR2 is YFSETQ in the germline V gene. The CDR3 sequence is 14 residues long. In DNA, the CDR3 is TGCGCCAGCAGCCGTCTTTCCCCCACAGATACGCAGTATTTT. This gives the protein CASSRLSPTDTQYF.

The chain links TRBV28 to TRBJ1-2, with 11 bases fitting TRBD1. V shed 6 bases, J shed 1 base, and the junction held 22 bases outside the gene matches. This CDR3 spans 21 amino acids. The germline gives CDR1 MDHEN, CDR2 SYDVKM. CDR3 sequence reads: CASSPVFGEVGQGADNYGYTF. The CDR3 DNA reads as TGTGCCAGCAGCCCCGTTTTCGGGGAGGTCGGACAGGGGGCGGATAACTATGGCTACACCTTC.

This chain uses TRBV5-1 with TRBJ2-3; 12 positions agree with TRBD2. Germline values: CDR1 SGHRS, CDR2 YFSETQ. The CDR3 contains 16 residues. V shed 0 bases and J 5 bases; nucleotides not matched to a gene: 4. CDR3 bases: TGCGCCAGCAGCTTGGCGGCTAGCGGGGGGGTAGATACGCAGTATTTT. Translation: CASSLAASGGVDTQYF.

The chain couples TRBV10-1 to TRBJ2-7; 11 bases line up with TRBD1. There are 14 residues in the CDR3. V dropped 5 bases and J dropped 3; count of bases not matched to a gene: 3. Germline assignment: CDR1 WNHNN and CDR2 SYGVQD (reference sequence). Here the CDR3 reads CASSPGTGGYEQYF. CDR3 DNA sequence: TGCGCCAGCAGTCCCGGGACAGGGGGCTACGAGCAGTACTTC.

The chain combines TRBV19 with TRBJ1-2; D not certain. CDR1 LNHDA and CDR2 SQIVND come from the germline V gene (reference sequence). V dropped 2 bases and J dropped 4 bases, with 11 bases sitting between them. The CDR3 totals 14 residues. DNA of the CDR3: TGTGCCAGTAGTATAAACAGAGCCCCCTATGGCTACACCTTC. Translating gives CASSINRAPYGYTF.

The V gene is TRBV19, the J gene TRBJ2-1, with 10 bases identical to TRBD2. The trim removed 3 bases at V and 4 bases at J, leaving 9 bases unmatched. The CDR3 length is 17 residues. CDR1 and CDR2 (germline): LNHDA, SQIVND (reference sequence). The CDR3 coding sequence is TGTGCCAGTAGTATGTGGGGGCTAGCGGGGGCATACAATGAGCAGTTCTTC. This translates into CASSMWGLAGAYNEQFF.

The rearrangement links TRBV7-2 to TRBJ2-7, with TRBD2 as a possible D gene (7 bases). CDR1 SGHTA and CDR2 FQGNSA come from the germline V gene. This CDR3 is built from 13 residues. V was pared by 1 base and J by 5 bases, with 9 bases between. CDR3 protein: CASSLGGGDEQYF. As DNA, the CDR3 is TGTGCCAGCAGCTTAGGAGGGGGGGACGAGCAGTACTTC.

The CDR3 DNA sequence: TGCGCCAGCAGTTCCCAGGGGATTTTTTCGGACGAGCAGTACGTC. It encodes CASSSQGIFSDEQYV. The chain carries TRBV5-1 and TRBJ2-7; D might be TRBD1 (6 bases). In germline, CDR1 is SGHRS, CDR2 YFSETQ. V was cut by 5 bases and J by 5 bases, with 20 bases left in between. This CDR3 is 15 amino acids long.

CDR3 DNA sequence: TGTGCCAGCAGCCGTTCTCTAGCGGGGGGGCGAAATGAGCAGTTCTTC. Translating gives CASSRSLAGGRNEQFF. V and J are TRBV7-2 and TRBJ2-1, with 12 bases matching TRBD2. Germline CDR1 SGHTA, CDR2 FQGNSA. The J segment lost 7 bases and the V segment lost 5 bases, leaving 9 bases of the junction unmatched. The CDR3 has 16 residues.

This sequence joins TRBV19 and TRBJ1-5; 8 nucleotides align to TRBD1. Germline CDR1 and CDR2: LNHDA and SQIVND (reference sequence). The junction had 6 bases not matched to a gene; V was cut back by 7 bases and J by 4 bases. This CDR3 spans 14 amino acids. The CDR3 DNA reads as TGTGCCAGTACTTTCGGACAGGGTAATCAGCCCCAGCATTTT. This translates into CASTFGQGNQPQHF.